This T cell receptor beta chain comes out of a study of type 1 regulatory T cells. Trimming pared 1 base from V and 2 bases from J, leaving 21 bases between. The CDR3 consists of 19 residues. The germline gives CDR1 LNHNV, CDR2 YYDKDF (reference sequence). TCRdb itself ran the reads through MiXCR, one entry per CDR3 protein. Of fewer than 70,000 distinct CDR3 sequences in the sample, roughly 60% are singletons; the top ten hold about 8%. Concerning this clonotype itself: Its antigen remains unknown.

The material sequenced was cultured T cells, either the whole culture or a sorted T cell fraction (not recorded which). Noted subset: Tr1-enriched cell product generated in vitro against host alloantigens. V is TRBV15 and J is TRBJ2-1, with D tentatively TRBD1 (6 bases). This clonotype was sampled from a human donor in good health. The CDR3 DNA reads TGTGCCACCAGCAGAGCCGCCCGGGACAAAACCTCTACCTACAATGAGCAGTTCTTC. Amino acids: CATSRAARDKTSTYNEQFF.